The 24 T cell receptor beta chains presented below share a single source sample, sequenced in a study of beta chain features in type 1 diabetes. Expressed TCRB transcripts were sequenced because the isolated RNA had all been reverse transcribed beforehand. Profiled with immunoSEQ multiplex PCR; TCRdb holds only in-frame clones, not every one. The sample has roughly 400,000 clones, approximately 13% seen once; the top ten hold under 0.04%. The sequenced sample was naive CD4+ T cells from blood. These receptors all come from a man younger than 40 in good health.

The chain uses TRBV15 and TRBJ2-1; 9 bases align to TRBD2. CDR3 size: 16 residues. The junction had 4 bases not matched to a gene; V was cut back by 0 bases and J by 4 bases. Per germline, CDR1 LNHNV and CDR2 YYDKDF (reference sequence). The CDR3 sequence: CATSRDSSGAYNEQFF. The CDR3 DNA sequence: TGTGCCACCAGCAGAGACTCTAGCGGGGCTTACAATGAGCAGTTCTTC.

The V call is TRBV7-2, the J call TRBJ2-5; 14 bases line up with TRBD2. Germline lookup yields CDR1 SGHTA and CDR2 FQGNSA. The CDR3 covers 16 residues. The junction had 7 bases not matched to a gene; V was cut back by 5 bases and J by 5 bases. The chain's CDR3 is CASSQRLAGGEETQYF. Written as DNA, the CDR3 is TGTGCCAGCAGCCAGAGACTAGCGGGAGGGGAGGAGACCCAGTACTTC.

The chain joins TRBV19 to TRBJ2-3; D unresolved. Germline loops: CDR1 LNHDA, CDR2 SQIVND (reference sequence). The CDR3 runs 13 residues. Trimming left V 10 bases short and J 1 base short, with 12 bases between. The CDR3 DNA sequence: TGTGCCACTAGGGCGGACCGCACAGATACGCAGTATTTT. Protein product: CATRADRTDTQYF.

There are a few counts of this clone. Other DNA sequences in this specimen translate into the identical CDR3. V gene TRBV5-1 combines with J gene TRBJ2-5; no clear D. Germline CDR1 and CDR2: SGHRS and YFSETQ. Trimming left V 0 bases short and J 1 base short, with 4 bases between. The CDR3 is made up of 13 amino acids. The CDR3 region is CASSLGGQETQYF. The CDR3 DNA reads TGCGCCAGCAGCTTGGGCGGCCAAGAGACCCAGTACTTC. The variable domain in full, with the rest retrieved from reference TRBV5-1 and TRBJ2-5, is KAGVTQTPRYLIKTRGQQVTLSCSPISGHRSVSWYQQTPGQGLQFLFEYFSETQRNKGNFPGRFSGRQFSNSRSEMNVSTLELGDSALYLCASSLGGQETQYFGPGTRLLVL.

A few counts support this clone. The chain has TRBV25-1 and TRBJ2-1; 10 positions agree with TRBD2. Germline CDR1 MGHDK, CDR2 SYGVNS. The CDR3 totals 16 residues. The V and J ends lost 3 bases and 9 bases, in that order; junction bases with no gene match: 11. CDR3 protein: CASSDPSGRAFGEQFF. The CDR3 nucleotides read TGTGCCAGCAGTGACCCAAGCGGGAGGGCCTTCGGTGAGCAGTTCTTC.

There are a few counts of this clone. This rearrangement joins TRBV30 to TRBJ2-6; no definite D call. V dropped 1 base and J dropped 0 bases, with 4 bases sitting between them. In germline, CDR1 is GTSNPN, CDR2 SVGIG (reference sequence). The CDR3 runs to 14 residues. The CDR3 sequence: CAWSGNSGANVLTF. CDR3 nucleotides: TGTGCCTGGAGTGGGAACTCTGGGGCCAACGTCCTGACTTTC.

The chain combines TRBV11-3 with TRBJ2-5; the match to TRBD2 covers 12 bases. Losses at the gene ends were 2 bases for V and 5 bases for J; bases not matched to a gene: 6. This CDR3 region has 16 residues. Per the germline V gene, CDR1 is SGHNT and CDR2 is YENEEA. The CDR3 DNA reads as TGTGCCAGCAGCTTAAGACTAGCGGGAGTTCTGGAGACCCAGTACTTC. Amino acid sequence: CASSLRLAGVLETQYF.

The chain recombines TRBV5-4 with TRBJ1-1, with 8 bases aligning to TRBD1. Germline V gene sequence: CDR1 SGHNT, CDR2 YYREEE (reference sequence). There are 15 residues in the CDR3. With V trimmed by 2 bases and J by 0 bases, 3 bases remained unmatched. CDR3 in DNA: TGTGCCAGCAGCTTCCCGGGACAGGTGAACACTGAAGCTTTCTTT. It codes for CASSFPGQVNTEAFF.

The chain has TRBV5-4 and TRBJ2-7; D is tentatively TRBD1 or TRBD2 (6 bases each). CDR1 and CDR2 (germline): SGHNT, YYREEE (reference sequence). This CDR3 is 15 amino acids long. Trimming pared 3 bases from V and 3 bases from J, leaving 16 bases between. This CDR3 reads CASSSRGTSYYEQYF. Here the CDR3 DNA reads TGTGCCAGCAGCTCCCGGGGGACATCTTACTACGAGCAGTACTTC.

The V call is TRBV23-1, the J call TRBJ2-1; 10 nucleotides align to TRBD2. TRBV23-1 is noted as an ORF with a role that remains uncertain. The CDR3 totals 15 residues. Germline trimming cut 6 bases from V and 6 bases from J; bases unmatched to any gene: 8. CDR3 sequence: CASSSGTSDRNEQFF. The CDR3 nucleotides read TGCGCCAGCAGCTCCGGGACTAGCGATCGCAATGAGCAGTTCTTC.

This sequence joins TRBV30 and TRBJ2-5, with D possibly being TRBD2 (5 bases). The length of the CDR3 is 13 residues. Germline CDR1 reads GTSNPN; CDR2 reads SVGIG (reference sequence). V was clipped by 3 bases and J by 4 bases, with 12 bases between them. In DNA form, the CDR3 reads TGTGCCTGGAGGGACCTAGCTTTAGAGACCCAGTACTTC. Translating gives CAWRDLALETQYF.

V is TRBV5-6 and J is TRBJ2-4; D unresolved. V lost 2 bases to trimming and J lost 0 bases, with 12 bases between them. The CDR3 is made up of 16 amino acids. Germline CDR1 reads SGHDT; CDR2 reads YYEEEE. The CDR3 here is CASSFGYSLAKNIQYF. CDR3 DNA sequence: TGTGCCAGCAGCTTCGGGTACTCGCTAGCCAAAAACATTCAGTACTTC.

Only a few counts were recorded for this clone. V is TRBV4-3 and J is TRBJ2-3, with D unresolved. The V end was cut by 5 bases, the J end by 8 bases, with 14 bases between. The length of the CDR3 is 13 residues. CDR1 and CDR2 (germline): LGHNA, YSLEER. The CDR3 nucleotides read TGCGCCAGCAGCTCGTCGTCGGACGGTACGCAGTATTTT. Its translation is CASSSSSDGTQYF.

The genes are TRBV2 and TRBJ2-7; no clear D gene. Trimming took 8 bases from V and 3 from J, leaving 14 bases between them. The length of the CDR3 is 13 residues. Germline lookup yields CDR1 SNHLY and CDR2 FYNNEI. CDR3 sequence reads: CASERLVYYEQYV. The CDR3 DNA reads as TGTGCCAGCGAAAGACTGGTATACTACGAGCAGTACGTC.

This rearrangement joins TRBV7-2 to TRBJ1-2, with TRBD1 as a possible D gene (6 bases). Looked up from germline, CDR1 is SGHTA and CDR2 is FQGNSA. V dropped 5 bases and J dropped 5 bases, with 18 bases sitting between them. CDR3 length equals 15 residues. CDR3 in amino acids: CASSPARGGSYGYTF. The CDR3 nucleotides read TGTGCCAGCAGCCCAGCGCGAGGGGGTAGTTATGGCTACACCTTC.

The J gene is TRBJ2-3, the V gene TRBV6-5; D gene ambiguous. Trimming removed 4 bases from V and 3 bases from J, with 11 bases in between. The CDR3 spans 14 residues. The germline CDR1 and CDR2 sequences are MNHEY and SVGAGI. CDR3 amino acids: CASSLGSATDTQYF. CDR3 coding DNA: TGTGCCAGCAGTTTGGGGTCGGCGACAGATACGCAGTATTTT.

This clone occurred a few times. The genes are TRBV7-9 and TRBJ2-1; the D gene is possibly TRBD2 (5 bases). Germline assignment: CDR1 SEHNR and CDR2 FQNEAQ (reference sequence). This CDR3 has 14 residues. V lost 0 bases and J lost 5, with 8 bases in between. The DNA for the CDR3 is TGTGCCAGCAGCTTAGCAGGGAGTGACAATGAGCAGTTCTTC. Translated: CASSLAGSDNEQFF.

This chain joins TRBV29-1 and TRBJ1-5; D is possibly TRBD1 (6 bases). CDR1 is SQVTM, CDR2 ANQGSEA, per germline. The V gene lost 6 bases and the J gene lost 5 bases, with 17 bases spanning the gap. The CDR3 sequence is 14 residues long. The CDR3, as DNA: TGCAGCGTGGGCGGGGGCGCTACCGATCAGCCCCAGCATTTT. Its protein product is CSVGGGATDQPQHF.

The V gene is TRBV11-3, the J gene TRBJ1-1; no definite D call. CDR1 is SGHNT and CDR2 is YENEEA in the germline V gene. V lost 3 bases and J 4 bases, leaving 12 bases between the germline ends. The CDR3 consists of 14 residues. This chain's CDR3 is CASSFRTGSTEAFF. DNA of the CDR3: TGTGCCAGCAGCTTCAGGACGGGCTCCACTGAAGCTTTCTTT.

The chain recombines TRBV28 with TRBJ2-2; the D is unclear. The germline gives CDR1 MDHEN, CDR2 SYDVKM. The V gene lost 4 bases and the J gene lost 9 bases, with 6 bases spanning the gap. This CDR3 is built from 11 residues. The CDR3 region is CASSYHRELFF. The DNA of the CDR3 is TGTGCCAGCAGTTACCACCGGGAGCTGTTTTTT. Complete variable domain (other parts from reference TRBV28 and TRBJ2-2): DVKVTQSSRYLVKRTGEKVFLECVQDMDHENMFWYRQDPGLGLRLIYFSYDVKMKEKGDIPEGYSVSREKKERFSLILESASTNQTSMYLCASSYHRELFFGEGSRLTVL.

The chain links TRBV7-9 to TRBJ2-7; D may be TRBD2 (5 bases). The germline V gene has CDR1 SEHNR and CDR2 FQNEAQ (reference sequence). The CDR3 loop spans 17 amino acids. Trimming shortened V by 1 base and J by 4 bases, and 20 bases separated the two germline ends. Written as DNA, the CDR3 is TGTGCCAGCAGCTTAGGGTTCGGGAAAAGCGTCGAATACGAGCAGTACTTC. Its translation is CASSLGFGKSVEYEQYF. Variable domain in full (rest from reference TRBV7-9 and TRBJ2-7): DTGVSQNPRHKITKRGQNVTFRCDPISEHNRLYWYRQTLGQGPEFLTYFQNEAQLEKSRLLSDRFSAERPKGSFSTLEIQRTEQGDSAMYLCASSLGFGKSVEYEQYFGPGTRLTVT.

A word on this clone: The sample holds other DNA sequences that translate to the same CDR3. The chain links TRBV11-2 to TRBJ2-7, with unresolved D. V gave up 1 base and J gave up 4 bases, with 5 bases separating them. Germline CDR1 SGHAT, CDR2 FQNNGV. The CDR3 consists of 12 residues. CDR3 sequence (DNA): TGTGCCAGCAGCTTAGTTGGTTACGAGCAGTACTTC. It is translated as CASSLVGYEQYF.

This clone turned up a few times. The V and J genes are TRBV14 and TRBJ1-2; weak D call: TRBD1 (5 bases). V dropped 0 bases and J dropped 5 bases, with 10 bases sitting between them. CDR1 SGHDN and CDR2 FVKESK come from the germline V gene. This CDR3 is 14 amino acids long. The CDR3 DNA follows: TGTGCCAGCAGCCAAGATCTAGGGGCTTATGGCTACACCTTC. Translation gives CASSQDLGAYGYTF. The full variable domain, its missing parts supplied by reference TRBV14 and TRBJ1-2, is EAGVTQFPSHSVIEKGQTVTLRCDPISGHDNLYWYRRVMGKEIKFLLHFVKESKQDESGMPNNRFLAERTGGTYSTLKVQPAELEDSGVYFCASSQDLGAYGYTFGSGTRLTVV.

There are a few counts of this clone. This chain connects TRBV2 to TRBJ2-1; 8 bases fit TRBD1. V lost 0 bases, J lost 7 bases, and 8 bases stayed unmatched. This CDR3 is 16 amino acids long. Germline-derived CDR1 and CDR2 are SNHLY and FYNNEI. CDR3 DNA sequence: TGTGCCAGCAGTGAAGCGCTTGGCAGGGGGCGAAATGAGCAGTTCTTC. Translating gives CASSEALGRGRNEQFF.